This T cell receptor beta chain is from a study of somatic mutations in cytotoxic T cells in rheumatoid arthritis. The overall study: Patient blood (approximately 30 ml EDTA) was collected right after diagnosis, preceding any treatment. General study results and limits: The study found no significant difference in CD8+ T-cell clonality between rheumatoid arthritis patients and age-matched healthy controls. TRBV07 appeared slightly underrepresented in the rheumatoid arthritis patients. That finding was not adjusted to account for multiple comparisons.

Turning to this clone: Its target is unknown.

In germline, CDR1 is LNHNV, CDR2 YYDKDF (reference sequence). The germline V and J ends were trimmed by 0 bases and 2 bases, with 8 bases remaining between them. The CDR3 length is 14 residues. Libraries were prepared by immunoSEQ multiplex PCR; TCRdb keeps only in-frame clonotypes and omits some of them. The table lists approximately 23,000 clones, roughly 74% of them singletons. The sequence came from an adult with rheumatoid arthritis. Sequenced sample: CD8+ T cells sorted from blood. This chain connects TRBV15 to TRBJ2-7; D not certain. CDR3 amino acids: CATSREYRTYEQYF. In DNA, the CDR3 is TGTGCCACCAGCAGAGAGTACCGCACCTACGAGCAGTACTTC.